These T cell receptor beta chains were read from a single sample in a study of Ad26.COV2.S vaccination and SARS-CoV-2 variants. Libraries were prepared by immunoSEQ multiplex PCR; TCRdb keeps only in-frame clonotypes and omits some of them. The sample gives fewer than 500,000 clones, 85% to 90% of which show up once; approximately 2.5% is in the top ten. The sample here was peripheral blood, taken in a trial of Ad26.COV2.S vaccine versus placebo. These receptors were obtained from a person aged 18 to 59 who received the Ad26.COV2.S COVID-19 vaccine or a placebo. Each CDR3 is given with its conserved first and last residue. Size is stated for part of the rows, as once, few or many counts, or as a class when the clone is expanded.

CDR3 protein	V gene	J gene	clone size
CASSMAGGGPDTQYF	TRBV19	TRBJ2-3	-
CASSGTGGHQPQHF	TRBV28	TRBJ1-5	-
CASAQVPGTEAFF	TRBV28	TRBJ1-1	-
CASSPLRGTHRRNTIYF	TRBV21-1	TRBJ1-3	-
CASGGRDMIDEQFF	TRBV2	TRBJ2-1	-
CASSHQGPPGNTEAFF	TRBV7-2	TRBJ1-1	few
CSASPLAGTPLGNQPQHF	TRBV20-1	TRBJ1-5	few
CAWSKTSGRGGTQYF	TRBV30	TRBJ2-5	-
CASSSLQGDSGYTF	TRBV5-1	TRBJ1-2	-
CASSVGLHEQYF	TRBV5-6	TRBJ2-7	once